The sequence of this T cell receptor (beta chain) was determined in a study of T cell repertoires in cytomegalovirus infection. This clonotype was seen a few times. What it recognizes is unknown. TCRdb itself ran the reads through MiXCR, one entry per CDR3 protein. The data contain approximately 120,000 distinct CDR3 sequences, around 30% of them singletons. There are 15 residues in the CDR3. Trimming shortened V by 0 bases and J by 6 bases, and 12 bases separated the two germline ends. CDR1 MNHNY and CDR2 SVGAGI come from the germline V gene (reference sequence). V gene TRBV6-6 combines with J gene TRBJ2-1; D remains unclear. The TCR sequence derives from a human donor in good health (CMV status not recorded). Some clones in this sample may be carry-over from other donors' samples. The starting material was CD8+ T cells from cultured PBMCs, obtained from culture after CMV antigen stimulation. Here the CDR3 reads CASSYSSRRINEQFF. In DNA, the CDR3 is TGTGCCAGCAGTTACTCGAGTCGTAGGATCAATGAGCAGTTCTTC.